Below are 21 T cell receptor beta chains sequenced from a single sample in a study of naive and memory T cell subsets. Four PCR rounds used nested alpha and beta constant region primers plus the SP2 primer. One entry per CDR3 protein, called by TCRdb with MiXCR from the UMI-ligation and nested PCR reads. The sample includes more than 30,000 distinct CDR3 sequences, more than 9.5% of them seen just once. Treatment indicated: skin biopsy from PPD injection site in Mantoux-positive individual. A UMI-containing oligonucleotide was joined by 3' ligation to the TCR cDNA template. Sequencing used skin, obtained from a tuberculin skin test site. These receptor sequences come from an adult in good health.

This clonotype has a count of ten or more. This sequence joins TRBV10-1 and TRBJ2-5, with D perhaps being TRBD1 or TRBD2 (5 bases each). V dropped 2 bases and J dropped 5 bases, with 12 bases sitting between them. Germline loops: CDR1 WNHNN, CDR2 SYGVQD (reference sequence). CDR3 size: 14 residues. For the CDR3, the DNA is TGCGCCAGCAGTGAGCACGCAGAGGGGGAGACCCAGTACTTC. The encoded protein is CASSEHAEGETQYF.

This clonotype has a count of ten or more. The rearrangement links TRBV7-9 to TRBJ2-2; D gene uncertain. With 2 bases removed from V and 1 base from J, the gap between germline ends came to 8 bases. The CDR3 totals 15 residues. CDR1 is SEHNR and CDR2 is FQNEAQ in the germline V gene (reference sequence). The CDR3 loop is CASSLSSVNTGELFF. In DNA form, the CDR3 reads TGTGCCAGCAGCTTAAGTTCGGTGAACACCGGGGAGCTGTTTTTT.

The table lists this clonotype with many counts. The gene calls are TRBV10-1 and TRBJ1-1; the D gene is possibly TRBD1 (6 bases). CDR1 WNHNN and CDR2 SYGVQD come from the germline V gene (reference sequence). The CDR3 extends over 17 amino acids. Trimming shortened V by 0 bases and J by 3 bases, and 17 bases separated the two germline ends. The CDR3 spells CASSESRRGRVDTEAFF. Written as DNA, the CDR3 is TGCGCCAGCAGTGAGTCGAGACGGGGGCGCGTAGACACTGAAGCTTTCTTT.

This clonotype was seen a few times. This chain joins TRBV5-1 and TRBJ1-2; TRBD1 matches at 7 bases. CDR3 length: 13 residues. V lost 4 bases, J lost 3 bases, and 3 bases stayed unmatched. Germline CDR1 is SGHRS and CDR2 is YFSETQ. The CDR3 DNA reads as TGCGCCAGCAGCCCGGACAGGTACTATGGCTACACCTTC. It translates to CASSPDRYYGYTF.

This clonotype was picked up many times. The J gene is TRBJ2-7, the V gene TRBV6-5; D is tentatively TRBD1 or TRBD2 (5 bases each). The CDR3 runs to 15 residues. Trimming removed 6 bases at V and 5 bases at J, with 20 bases between. Germline lookup yields CDR1 MNHEY and CDR2 SVGAGI. CDR3 sequence (DNA): TGTGCCAGCAGGGTCGGGGCAGGCCAGAACCACGAGCAGTACTTC. Translated, it gives CASRVGAGQNHEQYF.

The gene calls are TRBV20-1 and TRBJ2-1; D not resolved. Between the trimmed V and J ends, which lost 4 bases and 0 bases, there was a span of 16 bases. This CDR3 region has 16 residues. Germline V lookup: CDR1 DFQATT, CDR2 SNEGSKA (reference sequence). The CDR3 region is CSATPTLAPSYNEQFF. CDR3 sequence (DNA): TGCAGTGCTACCCCGACCTTGGCGCCCTCCTACAATGAGCAGTTCTTC.

This clonotype was picked up many times. This chain uses TRBV6-4 with TRBJ2-2; 8 positions agree with TRBD1. Unmatched junction bases numbered 12, after V lost 5 bases and J lost 7 bases. The CDR3 contains 16 residues. Germline V gene data show CDR1 as MRHNA and CDR2 as SNTAGT. Written as DNA, the CDR3 is TGTGCCAGCAGTCAGACCGGGACAGGTGGTGGCGGGGAGCTGTTTTTT. Translating gives CASSQTGTGGGGELFF.

V gene TRBV20-1 combines with J gene TRBJ2-7; 9 nucleotides align to TRBD2. The CDR3 consists of 15 residues. V lost 3 bases, J lost 5 bases, and 11 bases stayed unmatched. CDR1 is DFQATT and CDR2 is SNEGSKA in the germline V gene (reference sequence). The CDR3 is CSASSRSGRHHEQYF. CDR3 nucleotide sequence: TGCAGTGCTAGCTCCAGGAGCGGGAGGCACCACGAGCAGTACTTC.

The table lists this clonotype with many counts. The chain employs TRBV7-6 and TRBJ1-3; the D gene is possibly TRBD1 (6 bases). This CDR3 has 16 amino acids. V was cut by 5 bases and J by 1 base, with 15 bases left in between. The germline V gene has CDR1 SGHVS and CDR2 FNYEAQ. DNA of the CDR3: TGTGCCAGCAGCGACTATACCGGACAGTCTGGAAACACCATATATTTT. Encoded protein: CASSDYTGQSGNTIYF. Looking up the rest from reference TRBV7-6 and TRBJ1-3 gives the full variable domain: GAGVSQSPRYKVTKRGQDVALRCDPISGHVSLYWYRQALGQGPEFLTYFNYEAQQDKSGLPNDRFSAERPEGSISTLTIQRTEQRDSAMYRCASSDYTGQSGNTIYFGEGSWLTVV.

This clonotype was detected ten times or more. The chain combines TRBV4-2 with TRBJ2-3, with a possible D match to TRBD2 (5 bases). Germline-derived CDR1 and CDR2 are LGHNA and YNFKEQ. The V and J ends lost 4 bases and 1 base respectively, with 15 bases between them. CDR3 length: 16 residues. CDR3 in amino acids: CASSPVLGLRTDTQYF. CDR3 DNA: TGTGCCAGCAGCCCCGTACTCGGACTTCGCACAGATACGCAGTATTTT.

The chain has TRBV29-1 and TRBJ2-1; D remains unclear. Germline CDR1 SQVTM, CDR2 ANQGSEA. This CDR3 has 14 amino acids. Trimming shortened V by 5 bases and J by 6 bases, and 17 bases separated the two germline ends. CDR3 protein: CSVLSSLFFNEQFF. The CDR3 DNA reads as TGCAGCGTTTTATCTAGTCTATTCTTCAATGAGCAGTTCTTC.

V gene TRBV20-1 combines with J gene TRBJ1-2; the D is unclear. This CDR3 region has 14 residues. The V end was cut by 0 bases, the J end by 6 bases, with 14 bases between. Germline CDR1 is DFQATT and CDR2 is SNEGSKA (reference sequence). CDR3 sequence: CSARDHWAENGYTF. The CDR3 DNA reads as TGCAGTGCTAGAGATCATTGGGCGGAGAATGGCTACACCTTC.

This clonotype was counted a few times. The chain joins TRBV10-3 to TRBJ2-4; D gene uncertain. CDR1 is ENHRY and CDR2 is SYGVKD in the germline V gene. This CDR3 has 15 residues. Trimming shortened V by 6 bases and J by 1 base, and 13 bases separated the two germline ends. The DNA for the CDR3 is TGTGCCATCAGAAGAGACACCGAGGCCAAAAACATTCAGTACTTC. It specifies CAIRRDTEAKNIQYF.

There are a few counts of this clonotype. The genes are TRBV7-2 and TRBJ2-5; 10 bases are a match to TRBD2. Trimming took 4 bases from V and 3 from J; bases not matched to a gene: 5. This CDR3 is built from 15 residues. Germline V CDR1 and CDR2: SGHTA, FQGNSA. CDR3 in DNA: TGTGCCAGCAGCTCCTCAACTAGCGGGAAAGAGACCCAGTACTTC. This gives the protein CASSSSTSGKETQYF.

In this sample, this clonotype is medium-sized. The rearrangement joins TRBV11-3 to TRBJ2-7, with TRBD1 matching over 8 bases. Germline V gives CDR1 SGHNT, CDR2 YENEEA. After removal of 3 bases from V and 4 bases from J, the junction contained 5 bases not matched to a gene. CDR3 length equals 14 residues. The DNA of the CDR3 is TGTGCCAGCAGCTTCCGGACAGGGCGATACGAGCAGTACTTC. Translating gives CASSFRTGRYEQYF.

The genes are TRBV29-1 and TRBJ2-3, with 7 positions matching TRBD2. This CDR3 has 12 residues. CDR1 and CDR2 (germline): SQVTM, ANQGSEA. V was clipped by 3 bases and J by 11 bases; unmatched bases: 8. Here the CDR3 reads CSVEGGGTLQYF. CDR3 bases: TGCAGCGTTGAGGGGGGGGGGACTCTGCAGTATTTT.

V and J are TRBV11-3 and TRBJ2-7; 8 positions match TRBD1. Germline lookup yields CDR1 SGHNT and CDR2 YENEEA. Trimming cost V 6 bases and J 6 bases; bases outside gene matches: 10. The CDR3 totals 14 residues. The CDR3 region has the DNA TGTGCCAGCAGTCCACAGCTACAGGGGGGCGAGCAGTACTTC. Translated, it gives CASSPQLQGGEQYF.

This clonotype was seen a handful of times. The chain is built from TRBV6-2 or TRBV6-3 and TRBJ2-7; D is uncertain. This CDR3 region has 12 residues. V gave up 6 bases and J gave up 5 bases, with 11 bases separating them. Germline loops: CDR1 MNHEY, CDR2 SVGEGT. DNA of the CDR3: TGTGCCAGCAGATCCGCGTGGAACGAGCAGTACTTC. It encodes CASRSAWNEQYF.

Many counts were recorded for this clonotype. The chain combines TRBV5-1 with TRBJ1-1; 8 nucleotides match TRBD1. CDR3 length equals 15 residues. With V trimmed by 2 bases and J by 7 bases, 10 bases remained unmatched. Germline V gives CDR1 SGHRS, CDR2 YFSETQ. The CDR3 is CASSFGSSGGYEAFF. The CDR3 DNA reads as TGCGCCAGCAGCTTCGGGTCGTCAGGGGGCTATGAAGCTTTCTTT.

This clonotype showed up just a few times. J is TRBJ1-5 and V is TRBV7-2; D is unclear. V lost 5 bases to trimming and J lost 5 bases, with 10 bases between them. The CDR3 is made up of 13 amino acids. CDR1 is SGHTA, CDR2 FQGNSA, per germline. CDR3 residues: CASSPMRYQPQHF. CDR3 sequence (DNA): TGTGCCAGCAGCCCTATGCGGTATCAGCCCCAGCATTTT.

In this sample, this clonotype turned up many times. The V gene is TRBV29-1, the J gene TRBJ2-3, with D possibly matching TRBD1 (6 bases). V lost 5 bases and J lost 0, with 18 bases in between. Germline loops: CDR1 SQVTM, CDR2 ANQGSEA. The CDR3 contains 16 residues. For the CDR3, the DNA is TGCAGCGTTAATACGGGACAAAGCACTAGCACAGATACGCAGTATTTT. Translating gives CSVNTGQSTSTDTQYF.